This section outlines one TCR beta chain sequence together with its context. The authors' processing: Estimation of nucleated cell counts relied on the amplification of reference gene primers. Sequencing was performed with immunoSEQ multiplex PCR; in TCRdb, only in-frame clones are kept and a portion is missing. V and J calls and clone size follow that table, whereas D and trimming were derived from the DNA. This sample has 90,000 to 120,000 clones, with about three quarters found just once. The data derive from a study of blood T cell repertoires in COVID-19. About the research overall: Both acute and convalescent COVID-19 samples were obtained from the United States, Italy and Spain. Sources were T cells, B-cell-depleted T cells, or PBMCs; the material itself was cDNA or gDNA.

With 0 bases clipped from V and 4 bases from J, the junction kept 0 bases outside the gene matches. CDR3 length: 14 amino acids. Germline-derived CDR1 and CDR2 are SGHNT and YYREEE (reference sequence). V and J are TRBV5-4 and TRBJ1-4; 7 positions agree with TRBD1. Sequencing was done on a sample of peripheral blood. The sequence came from an older man with acute or convalescent COVID-19. In DNA, the CDR3 is TGTGCCAGCAGCTTGGACAGGGGTAATGAAAAACTGTTTTTT. Protein product: CASSLDRGNEKLFF.